What follows is one T cell receptor beta chain and its context. Other DNA sequences of this sample code for an identical CDR3. Original data processing: Amplified reference gene primers provided the basis for estimating nucleated cell counts. Libraries were prepared by immunoSEQ multiplex PCR; TCRdb keeps only in-frame clonotypes and omits some of them. V and J calls and clone size are those listed in that table; D and trimming were worked out from the DNA. The profile covers a few hundred thousand clones, with approximately 85% appearing a single time and around 1.5% taken by the ten largest. The CDR3 length is 14 residues. The germline V gene encodes CDR1 SGHRS and CDR2 YFSETQ. V lost 0 bases and J lost 3, with 9 bases in between. This sample stems from a study of blood T cell repertoires in COVID-19. Across the whole study: Researchers got acute and convalescent COVID-19 samples from the United States, Italy and Spain.

The clonotype was recovered from a woman between 50 and 59 years old with acute or convalescent COVID-19. Sequencing was performed on peripheral blood. The V gene is TRBV5-1, the J gene TRBJ2-5, with a tentative D call TRBD1 (5 bases). CDR3 region: CASSLGDREETQYF. CDR3 nucleotide sequence: TGCGCCAGCAGCTTGGGAGACAGAGAAGAGACCCAGTACTTC.